The 14 T cell receptor beta chains presented below share a single source sample, sequenced in a study of blood T cell repertoires in COVID-19. Some clones are missing from TCRdb's copy, which holds only in-frame ones; the method was immunoSEQ multiplex PCR. Of hundreds of thousands of clones listed, roughly 90% are singletons. The sequenced sample was peripheral blood. The receptor source for this set is a middle-aged man with acute or convalescent COVID-19.

The CDR3 nucleotides are TGTGCCAGCAGTGAAGGACAGGGATTCACAGATACGCAGTATTTT. Translation: CASSEGQGFTDTQYF. The chain carries TRBV2 and TRBJ2-3; 7 bases match TRBD1. The germline V gene has CDR1 SNHLY and CDR2 FYNNEI. The V segment lost 1 base and the J segment 2 bases; nucleotides outside the gene matches: 3. The CDR3 consists of 15 residues.

The gene calls are TRBV11-1 and TRBJ2-2; unclear D gene. Germline lookup yields CDR1 SGHAT and CDR2 FQDESV (reference sequence). The V gene lost 5 bases and the J gene lost 8 bases, with 9 bases spanning the gap. The CDR3 runs to 12 residues. The CDR3 DNA reads TGTGCCAGCAGCCCCCCGGGTGGGGAGCTGTTTTTT. This translates into CASSPPGGELFF.

V is TRBV18 and J is TRBJ1-6; D unclear. The germline gives CDR1 KGHSH, CDR2 LQKENI. V lost 6 bases and J 4 bases, leaving 10 bases between the germline ends. This CDR3 contains 14 residues. The CDR3 reads CASSPDLYNSPLHF. DNA of the CDR3: TGTGCCAGCTCCCCGGACTTATATAATTCACCCCTCCACTTT.

The chain has TRBV5-5 and TRBJ1-3; 7 bases line up with TRBD1. Trimming took 4 bases from V and 0 from J; bases not matched to a gene: 13. CDR1 is SGHKS and CDR2 is YYEKEE in the germline V gene (reference sequence). The CDR3 runs to 18 residues. The CDR3 DNA is TGTGCCAGCAGCCCTAGACAGGGTCGGGTGTCCTCTGGAAACACCATATATTTT. It codes for CASSPRQGRVSSGNTIYF.

The chain couples TRBV10-3 to TRBJ2-2; possibly TRBD1 for D (6 bases). V was pared by 4 bases and J by 0 bases, with 9 bases between. The length of the CDR3 is 15 residues. Per germline, CDR1 ENHRY and CDR2 SYGVKD. In nucleotides, the CDR3 is TGTGCCATCAGTGTGACAGGCGCGAACACCGGGGAGCTGTTTTTT. This translates into CAISVTGANTGELFF.

The J gene is TRBJ1-4, the V gene TRBV19; D might be TRBD1 (6 bases). V gave up 9 bases and J gave up 3 bases, with 11 bases separating them. CDR3 length: 13 amino acids. The germline CDR1 and CDR2 sequences are LNHDA and SQIVND (reference sequence). CDR3 nucleotide sequence: TGTGCCAGCGGCGGGGGGCCTAATGAAAAACTGTTTTTT. Amino acid sequence: CASGGGPNEKLFF.

The chain has TRBV7-9 and TRBJ2-1, with D possibly matching TRBD2 (6 bases). Germline CDR1 SEHNR, CDR2 FQNEAQ (reference sequence). Trimming pared 4 bases from V and 7 bases from J, leaving 11 bases between. The CDR3 totals 13 residues. For the CDR3, the DNA is TGTGCCAGCAGCTGGGCGGGATGGAATGAGCAGTTCTTC. Its translation is CASSWAGWNEQFF.

This chain connects TRBV28 to TRBJ2-2, with TRBD2 identical over 10 bases. This CDR3 is 13 amino acids long. Germline CDR1 and CDR2: MDHEN and SYDVKM. Germline trimming cut 10 bases from V and 7 bases from J; bases unmatched to any gene: 6. The CDR3 bases are TGTGCCACGGGACTAGCGTCGGTCGGGGAGCTGTTTTTT. Translated, it gives CATGLASVGELFF.

This chain links TRBV4-1 with TRBJ1-6; no firm D call. CDR1 and CDR2 (germline): MGHRA, YSYEKL. V was shortened by 3 bases and J by 7 bases, with 10 bases between the two germline ends. CDR3 size: 14 residues. The CDR3: CASSHRLGNSPLHF. The CDR3, as DNA: TGCGCCAGCAGCCATCGCCTTGGCAATTCACCCCTCCACTTT.

The chain recombines TRBV9 with TRBJ1-5, with 7 bases matching TRBD1. This CDR3 is 14 amino acids long. Germline lookup yields CDR1 SGDLS and CDR2 YYNGEE. The V segment lost 0 bases and the J segment 7 bases; nucleotides outside the gene matches: 4. The CDR3 reads CASSVGQGGQPQHF. The CDR3 DNA reads TGTGCCAGCAGCGTAGGCCAGGGGGGCCAGCCCCAGCATTTT.

This clone was seen only once. The J gene is TRBJ1-5, the V gene TRBV19; 8 nucleotides align to TRBD1. The CDR3 runs to 18 residues. Germline V gives CDR1 LNHDA, CDR2 SQIVND (reference sequence). Trimming took 3 bases from V and 7 from J; bases not matched to a gene: 17. Written as DNA, the CDR3 is TGTGCCAGTAGTATCACAGGGGCAGGGGGCGCGTCGTGGCAGCCCCAGCATTTT. Translating it yields CASSITGAGGASWQPQHF.

This clone was seen only a few times. V and J are TRBV9 and TRBJ1-4, with 9 bases aligning to TRBD1. In germline, CDR1 is SGDLS, CDR2 YYNGEE. This CDR3 is 14 amino acids long. V shed 4 bases, J shed 7 bases, and the junction held 5 bases outside the gene matches. The CDR3 nucleotides are TGTGCCAGCAGCCCAGGGACAGGGAGTGAAAAACTGTTTTTT. It encodes CASSPGTGSEKLFF.

V gene TRBV2 combines with J gene TRBJ2-1; 7 bases are a match to TRBD2. The length of the CDR3 is 14 residues. The J segment lost 6 bases and the V segment lost 10 bases, leaving 12 bases of the junction unmatched. Per germline, CDR1 SNHLY and CDR2 FYNNEI. Here the CDR3 reads CAIVRASGGNEQFF. As DNA, the CDR3 is TGTGCCATCGTGCGGGCTAGCGGAGGCAATGAGCAGTTCTTC.

The J gene is TRBJ1-2, the V gene TRBV7-3; D call uncertain. This CDR3 region has 14 residues. The V end lost 4 bases, the J end lost 8 bases, and 17 bases lay between the germline ends. Per the germline V gene, CDR1 is SGHTA and CDR2 is FQGTGA. CDR3 in amino acids: CASSSGSSTGGYTF. CDR3 coding DNA: TGTGCCAGCAGCTCGGGTTCGAGTACTGGAGGCTACACCTTC.